Sequencing of this TCR beta chain was carried out in a study of naive and memory T cell subsets. General study points: A few larger clonotypes appeared in naive repertoires, especially CD8, possibly memory cells re-expressing CD45RA.

CD4+ T cell IFNgamma after overnight CMV lysate exposure gave donor CMV status. V lost 4 bases to trimming and J lost 3 bases; unmatched junction nucleotides: 2. Germline CDR1 is MGHDK and CDR2 is SYGVNS. CDR3 length equals 14 residues. The beta constant-region primer was an equimolar mix of two oligonucleotides covering TRBC1 and TRBC2. The ligated cDNA underwent four PCR rounds using SP2 and nested alpha and beta constant-region primers. The cDNA 3' end received a ligated single-stranded oligonucleotide carrying the SP2 primer and a 12-nucleotide UMI. TCRdb independently ran MiXCR on the UMI-ligation and nested PCR reads; one entry per CDR3 protein. Among more than 95,000 distinct CDR3 sequences listed, roughly 15% were seen once. A word on this clonotype: Antigen unknown.

The chain joins TRBV25-1 to TRBJ2-1, with 8 bases fitting TRBD2. The sequencing sample was made of naive CD8+ T cells from blood. The TCR was taken from a human donor in good health. CDR3: CASSGSGSYNEQFF. The CDR3 DNA is TGTGCCAGCAGTGGAAGCGGGAGCTACAATGAGCAGTTCTTC. The full variable domain, completed using reference TRBV25-1 and TRBJ2-1, is EADIYQTPRYLVIGTGKKITLECSQTMGHDKMYWYQQDPGMELHLIHYSYGVNSTEKGDLSSESTVSRIRTEHFPLTLESARPSHTSQYLCASSGSGSYNEQFFGPGTRLTVL.